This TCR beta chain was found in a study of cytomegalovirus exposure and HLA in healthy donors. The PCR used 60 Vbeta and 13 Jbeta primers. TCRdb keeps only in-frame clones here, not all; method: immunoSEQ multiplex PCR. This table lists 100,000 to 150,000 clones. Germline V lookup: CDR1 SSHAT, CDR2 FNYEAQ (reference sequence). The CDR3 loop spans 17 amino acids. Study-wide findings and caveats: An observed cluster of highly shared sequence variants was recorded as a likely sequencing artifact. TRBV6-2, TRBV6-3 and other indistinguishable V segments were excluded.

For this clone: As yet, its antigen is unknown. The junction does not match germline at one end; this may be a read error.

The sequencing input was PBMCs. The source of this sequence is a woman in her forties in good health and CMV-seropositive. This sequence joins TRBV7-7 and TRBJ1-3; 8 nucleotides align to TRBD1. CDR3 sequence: CASSSRDRPLSGNTIYF. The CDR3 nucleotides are TGTGCTAGCAGCTCAAGGGACAGGCCACTCTCTGGAAACACCATATATTTT.